Described below is a single T cell receptor beta chain sequence and its context. Its antigen is not identified. This sample stems from a study of cytomegalovirus exposure and HLA in healthy donors. Study findings and constraints: Cytomegalovirus-associated status was assigned to around 160 TCR beta chains. Reported findings show TCR beta sequences accurately forecast HLA-A and HLA-B alleles in most subjects. Reportedly, a later analysis found an Asian-associated ancestry cluster had fewer N-insertions than the approximately 700-donor mean.

Germline CDR1 and CDR2: SGHRS and YFSETQ. This CDR3 has 14 residues. The V and J ends lost 4 bases and 5 bases respectively, with 16 bases between them. In the PCR, 60 Vbeta and 13 Jbeta primers were used. Profiling relied on immunoSEQ multiplex PCR, and the TCRdb table lists in-frame clones only, not all of them. The sample contains roughly 170,000 clones, 75% to 85% of which appear only once. The material sequenced was PBMCs. This sequence was found in a boy between 10 and 17 years old in good health and CMV-seronegative. The chain uses TRBV5-1 and TRBJ2-7; D may be TRBD1 (6 bases). The chain's CDR3 is CASSSLRGANEQYF. The CDR3 coding sequence is TGCGCCAGCAGCAGTCTCAGGGGAGCGAACGAGCAGTACTTC.